What follows are 14 T cell receptor beta chains derived from one specimen sequenced in a study of response to subunit inactivated influenza vaccine. TCRdb reprocessed the RT-PCR reads with MiXCR, giving one entry per CDR3 protein. The repertoire holds under 850,000 distinct CDR3 sequences, approximately 18% seen once, with 11% in the top ten. This specimen was PBMCs from blood, taken about 5 days after vaccination. These receptors all stem from a middle-aged man who received an inactivated influenza vaccine.

This clonotype has a count of ten or more. The CDR3 DNA reads TGTGCCAGCAGTTCCCCTGTCGGGAGTACAGATACGCAGTATTTT. Its protein product is CASSSPVGSTDTQYF. The rearrangement joins TRBV27 to TRBJ2-3; weak D call: TRBD2 (6 bases). The ends were cut back, 4 bases at V and 3 bases at J, with 14 bases in the middle. The CDR3 totals 15 residues. The germline V gene has CDR1 MNHEY and CDR2 SMNVEV (reference sequence).

The table lists this clonotype with a count of one. CDR3 region: CASNLRVLAHEQYF. Here the CDR3 DNA reads TGTGCCAGCAATCTAAGGGTTCTAGCCCACGAGCAGTACTTC. V is TRBV27 and J is TRBJ2-7; the D gene is possibly TRBD2 (5 bases). Trimming removed 7 bases from V and 5 bases from J, with 18 bases in between. The CDR3 has 14 residues. Germline assignment: CDR1 MNHEY and CDR2 SMNVEV (reference sequence).

The chain has TRBV29-1 and TRBJ2-2, with unresolved D. This CDR3 region has 10 residues. Per germline, CDR1 SQVTM and CDR2 ANQGSEA. Deletions cut 3 bases from V and 8 bases from J, with 4 bases between. The CDR3 bases are TGCAGCGTTGAGGCAGGGGAGCTGTTTTTT. Protein sequence: CSVEAGELFF.

The table lists this clonotype with a few counts. The chain is built from TRBV4-1 and TRBJ1-5; 9 nucleotides match TRBD1. The V gene end was trimmed by 1 base and the J gene end by 2 bases; junction bases not matched to a gene: 9. This CDR3 is built from 18 residues. CDR1 is MGHRA and CDR2 is YSYEKL in the germline V gene. CDR3 protein: CASSQGSGTGRGNQPQHF. The CDR3 bases are TGCGCCAGCAGCCAAGGGTCCGGGACAGGGAGGGGCAATCAGCCCCAGCATTTT.

This clonotype was detected a few times. This chain joins TRBV7-2 and TRBJ2-5; D gene ambiguous. The CDR3 is made up of 14 amino acids. V was trimmed by 5 bases and J by 3 bases, leaving 13 bases between them. Germline-derived CDR1 and CDR2 are SGHTA and FQGNSA. The CDR3: CASSLVFTEETQYF. DNA of the CDR3: TGTGCCAGCAGCCTTGTGTTTACGGAAGAGACCCAGTACTTC.

This clonotype was detected a few times. V is TRBV12-5 and J is TRBJ1-1, with D perhaps TRBD1 (6 bases). In germline, CDR1 is LGHNT, CDR2 FRNRAP. This CDR3 is 14 amino acids long. Trimming shortened V by 1 base and J by 11 bases, and 17 bases separated the two germline ends. The CDR3 region has the DNA TGTGCTAGTGGTTTGGGACAGACTGGGGGCGAGGCTTTCTTT. It yields the protein CASGLGQTGGEAFF. The full variable domain, completed using reference TRBV12-5 and TRBJ1-1, is DARVTQTPRHKVTEMGQEVTMRCQPILGHNTVFWYRQTMMQGLELLAYFRNRAPLDDSGMPKDRFSAEMPDATLATLKIQPSEPRDSAVYFCASGLGQTGGEAFFGQGTRLTVV.

The chain carries TRBV10-1 and TRBJ2-5; D is possibly TRBD1 (5 bases). Deletions cut 4 bases from V and 6 bases from J, with 12 bases between. The CDR3 is made up of 13 amino acids. CDR1 WNHNN and CDR2 SYGVQD come from the germline V gene (reference sequence). CDR3 amino acids: CASSAGALQTQYF. CDR3 in DNA: TGCGCCAGCAGTGCTGGGGCGTTACAGACCCAGTACTTC.

The chain carries TRBV18 and TRBJ2-7, with D possibly matching TRBD2 (7 bases). The germline V gene encodes CDR1 KGHSH and CDR2 LQKENI. The CDR3 has 14 amino acids. Deletions cut 3 bases from V and 5 bases from J, with 14 bases between. The CDR3 here is CASSPKGGENEQYF. The DNA of the CDR3 is TGTGCCAGCTCACCCAAGGGGGGGGAGAACGAGCAGTACTTC. The variable domain in full, with the rest retrieved from reference TRBV18 and TRBJ2-7, is NAGVMQNPRHLVRRRGQEARLRCSPMKGHSHVYWYRQLPEEGLKFMVYLQKENIIDESGMPKERFSAEFPKEGPSILRIQQVVRGDSAAYFCASSPKGGENEQYFGPGTRLTVT.

The V call is TRBV28, the J call TRBJ2-1; D possibly corresponds to TRBD2 (5 bases). Germline V lookup: CDR1 MDHEN, CDR2 SYDVKM. This CDR3 is built from 14 residues. V dropped 5 bases and J dropped 5 bases, with 13 bases sitting between them. The CDR3 nucleotides read TGTGCCAGCAGTGGGAGACATTTCAACAATGAGCAGTTCTTC. This encodes CASSGRHFNNEQFF.

This clonotype was seen a few times. V and J are TRBV7-2 and TRBJ2-7; D call uncertain. Trimming shortened V by 0 bases and J by 1 base, and 19 bases separated the two germline ends. Germline V gene sequence: CDR1 SGHTA, CDR2 FQGNSA. There are 18 residues in the CDR3. In DNA, the CDR3 is TGTGCCAGCAGCTTAGCGGCCAGCCTAACCCGGACGTCCTACGAGCAGTACTTC. It yields the protein CASSLAASLTRTSYEQYF.

This clonotype showed up many times. V usage is TRBV30 and J usage is TRBJ2-7; 7 bases line up with TRBD2. From germline, CDR1 is GTSNPN and CDR2 SVGIG (reference sequence). The CDR3 is 12 amino acids. After removal of 3 bases from V and 7 bases from J, the junction contained 6 bases not matched to a gene. Here the CDR3 reads CAWSKLAWEQYF. In DNA, the CDR3 is TGTGCCTGGAGCAAACTAGCGTGGGAGCAGTACTTC.

This clonotype showed up just once. The J gene is TRBJ2-7, the V gene TRBV7-3; TRBD1 is a possible D gene (6 bases). The CDR3 contains 14 residues. Germline loops: CDR1 SGHTA, CDR2 FQGTGA. V lost 0 bases and J lost 5, with 11 bases in between. CDR3 bases: TGTGCCAGCAGCTTAACGTCAAAGGGGGACGAGCAGTACTTC. Protein: CASSLTSKGDEQYF.

This clonotype occurred a few times. The chain has TRBV10-2 and TRBJ2-7; tentatively, D is TRBD2 (7 bases). The CDR3 loop spans 15 amino acids. V was pared by 4 bases and J by 3 bases, with 16 bases between. Per the germline V gene, CDR1 is WSHSY and CDR2 is SAAADI. In DNA, the CDR3 is TGCGCCAGCAGTGGAGGCGGGGGCGGGCTCTACGAGCAGTACTTC. It translates to CASSGGGGGLYEQYF.

There are a few counts of this clonotype. This chain connects TRBV7-8 to TRBJ1-1, with 11 nucleotides matching TRBD1. V lost 8 bases and J lost 3; bases outside the gene matches: 2. Germline V CDR1 and CDR2: SGHVS, FQNEAQ. The CDR3 length is 13 residues. The CDR3 here is CASGQGADTEAFF. In DNA form, the CDR3 reads TGTGCCAGCGGACAGGGGGCGGACACTGAAGCTTTCTTT.